The present TCR beta chain was sequenced within a study of blood T cell repertoires in COVID-19. Across the whole study: Acute-phase and convalescent COVID-19 samples originated in the United States, Italy and Spain. Nucleic acid was either cDNA or gDNA, and it came from T cells, B-cell-depleted T cells, or PBMCs.

V dropped 2 bases and J dropped 7 bases, with 15 bases sitting between them. CDR3 length equals 15 residues. Germline V gives CDR1 LGHDT, CDR2 YNNKEL (reference sequence). Source study methods: Amplifying reference gene primers gave estimates of nucleated cell counts. Here immunoSEQ multiplex PCR was the method, and the copy in TCRdb shows in-frame clones only, minus some. The DNA was the basis for D and trimming; V, J and clone size are from that table. Of over 55,000 clones listed, roughly 71% are singletons. This clonotype was obtained from a human donor in a cohort sampled during active COVID-19. V and J are TRBV3-1 (or the pseudogene TRBV3-2) and TRBJ1-5, with a possible D match to TRBD1 (5 bases). Sequenced sample: peripheral blood. Here the CDR3 DNA reads TGTGCCAGCAGCCAAAACCAGGGTGTCTTGCAGCCCCAGCATTTT. This codes for CASSQNQGVLQPQHF.